The source of this TCR beta chain is a study of blood T cell repertoires in COVID-19 (dated by TCRdb to 2020 to 2021). Some background on the complete study: Collaborator samples came from the United States, Italy and Spain and covered acute and convalescent phases of COVID-19. The material from the prospective study consisted of cDNA or gDNA derived from T cells, B-cell-depleted T cells, or PBMCs. Subjects who had been exposed to COVID-19, were actively infected with it, or had recovered from it provided the deeply sampled blood TCRbeta repertoires that made up the dataset. The repertoires were made available in a free public database intended to serve as a resource for research on the immune response to SARS-CoV-2. The samples were drawn from the first 160 participants of the ongoing ImmuneRACE study and from 1,200 or so subjects provided by 6 global collaborators. Sample metadata almost always included a de-identified subject ID, COVID-19 status, age in years and sex. Where available, HLA class I and class II types were obtained from metadata supplied by the sample provider rather than from assay-based typing.

For this clone: The target of this receptor is not known. No qualities accompany the bases; no much larger clone lies one base away.

General study outcomes and caveats: The amount of clinical and demographic metadata varied by source and participant and was provided uncurated.

Samples from volunteer blood donors who had recovered from COVID-19 were contributed by a second Seattle source. Each collaborating institution followed its own protocols to collect whole blood in K2EDTA tubes. For TCRbeta analysis, collaborator samples were shipped as frozen whole blood, as isolated PBMCs, or as DNA extracted from either sample type. The CDR3 starts with the cysteine, ends with the phenylalanine, and has 17 residues. Solely the CDR3 DNA is kept, with 51 bases framed from the first base. Trimming leaves V shorter by 0 bases and J shorter by 2 bases, with the junction holding 9 bases beyond the gene matches. In the germline V gene, CDR1 corresponds to SGHRS and CDR2 to YFSETQ. TCRbeta CDR3 regions were amplified from genomic DNA by means of the immunoSEQ Assay, a bias-controlled multiplex PCR. In the paper's pipeline: The number of nucleated cells in each sample was estimated from the amplification of reference gene primers within the assay. Sequence reads were collapsed and filtered to measure the absolute abundance of every unique TCRbeta CDR3 rearrangement. For each sample, productive Simpson clonality was calculated as the square root of Simpson's diversity index over productive rearrangements. This immuneACCESS table, as held by TCRdb, lists in-frame sequences with V and J called but not all clones. Of the missing ones, under half trace to an unresolved V gene in checked studies; the others have no known cause. That table supplies the V and J calls and clone size; D and trimming were determined from the DNA. This sample is represented by some 240,000 clones; around nine tenths of them were singletons. The leading ten clones occupy about 6.5% of the sample.

The material sequenced was peripheral blood. The chain links TRBV5-1 with TRBJ2-3; the junction holds 7 bases that match TRBD2. This receptor was identified in a man aged 60 to 69 who had recovered from COVID-19. The CDR3 loop reads CASSLAGRLADTDTQYF. The sequenced DNA: TGCGCCAGCAGCTTGGCCGGGAGACTAGCCGACACAGATACGCAGTATTTT.